This TCR beta chain was identified during a study of a mutant IDH1 vaccine in newly diagnosed glioma (dated by TCRdb to 2020 to 2023). Background on the whole study: Vaccination began 4-6 weeks after radiotherapy alone, or alongside temozolomide cycles in the chemotherapy-containing groups. Peripheral blood samples were drawn at six visits, namely V03 (baseline), V05, V07, V10, V12 and V13. Prior to enrollment, patients had been given standard therapy consisting of radiotherapy alone, temozolomide alone, or radiochemotherapy with temozolomide, with the combination given to most patients. The roughly 32 treated patients were 62.5% male and around 40% female, with a mean age of roughly 42 years. For exploratory analyses, longitudinal TCRB deep sequencing was carried out in 25 treated patients wherever samples were available. The week-35 safety follow-up took place at visit V12, and the week-47 end of study took place at visit V13. The paper's findings and limits, for the study overall: According to the authors, sample limitations meant that analyses of patient blood samples could not be reproduced. Vaccine-induced immune responses across multiple MHC alleles were detected in about 93% of patients. Pseudoprogression seemed to be unrelated to changes in the top peripheral T cell clonotypes found by TCRB sequencing. Selection of PBMC samples for TCRB deep sequencing was based on availability.

This clone was picked up one time. No cognate antigen has been identified for it. No clone much larger than this one lies a single base away; base qualities are absent. Sample time point, as interpreted from the label and publication: week 35, safety follow-up. Each vaccine dose was 300 ug of a 20-mer mutant IDH1 peptide in Montanide, given subcutaneously with topical imiquimod. Across visits V03 through V10, patients got a total of eight vaccinations, given in weeks 1, 3, 5, 7, 11, 15, 19 and 23. Donors had newly diagnosed WHO grade 3 or 4 IDH1-mutant astrocytomas with loss of nuclear ATRX. The samples were drawn from NOA16, a multicentre, single-arm, open-label phase I trial in Germany that tested a mutant IDH1 peptide vaccine in humans for the first time. Genomic DNA for TCRB sequencing was extracted from EDTA blood using the DNeasy Blood and Tissue Kit. Receptors were amplified or captured by the immunoSEQ multiplex PCR assay. Following the manufacturer's protocol, the hsTCRB Kit was used to amplify rearranged TCR beta chain sequences. TCRB libraries were sequenced on an Illumina MiSeq. Processing in the source paper ran as follows. The proprietary platform of the kit vendor was used for demultiplexing, trimming and gene mapping. Entries here come from immuneACCESS through TCRdb and include only in-frame sequences with V and J called. Some clones fail to appear in such tables; in the studies checked, an unresolved V gene covers under half of the shortfall, and the cause of the remainder is unknown. V and J calls and clone size are copied from that table; D and trimming were computed from the DNA. Counted in this sample were about 68,000 clones; 84% of them appeared once. The ten largest clones add up to less than 15% of the sample.

Counted from cysteine to phenylalanine, this CDR3 has 15 amino acids. The CDR3 DNA has 45 bases and is translated from base 1. V loses 6 bases, J loses 0 bases, and the germline ends lie 12 bases apart. Per the germline V gene, MNHEY is the CDR1 and SVGAGI is the CDR2. This clonotype was obtained from a young man with glioma. The material sequenced was PBMCs, taken from a glioma patient whose treatment included an IDH1 peptide vaccine. This sequence uses TRBV6-5 and TRBJ2-1; the D gene identity is not certain. The nucleotide sequence reads as follows: TGTGCCAGCAGCTCCTCGCAGAGCTCCTACAATGAGCAGTTCTTC. Its protein reads: CASSSSQSSYNEQFF.